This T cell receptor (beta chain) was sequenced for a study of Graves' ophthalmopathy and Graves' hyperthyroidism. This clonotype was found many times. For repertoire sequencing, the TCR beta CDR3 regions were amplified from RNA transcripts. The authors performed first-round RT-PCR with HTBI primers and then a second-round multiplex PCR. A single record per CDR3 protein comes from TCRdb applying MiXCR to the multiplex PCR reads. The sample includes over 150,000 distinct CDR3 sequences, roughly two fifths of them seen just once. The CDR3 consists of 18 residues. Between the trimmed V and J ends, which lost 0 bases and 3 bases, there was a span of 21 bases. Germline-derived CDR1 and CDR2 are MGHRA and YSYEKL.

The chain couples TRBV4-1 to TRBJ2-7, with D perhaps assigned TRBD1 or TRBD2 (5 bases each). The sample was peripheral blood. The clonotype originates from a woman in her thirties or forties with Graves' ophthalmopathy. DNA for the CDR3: TGCGCCAGCAGCCAAGATGGGGCAGGCGGGTCTTGGGGCTACGAGCAGTACTTC. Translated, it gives CASSQDGAGGSWGYEQYF.